Sequencing of this T cell receptor beta chain was carried out in a study of blood T cell repertoires in COVID-19. Background on the study: Collection of acute and convalescent COVID-19 samples took place in the United States, Italy and Spain. Sample material is recorded as cDNA or gDNA derived from T cells, B-cell-depleted T cells, or PBMCs.

Data came from immunoSEQ multiplex PCR; TCRdb stores just in-frame clones and leaves some out. Seen here are 150,000 to 190,000 clones, roughly four fifths observed once, and the top ten hold around 7.8%. Trimming took 5 bases from V and 4 from J; bases not matched to a gene: 6. This CDR3 is built from 14 residues. Germline V gene sequence: CDR1 SGHVS, CDR2 FQNEAQ. V and J are TRBV7-8 and TRBJ2-7; 9 bases align to TRBD2. The origin of this receptor is a man in his fifties who had recovered from COVID-19. The sequencing input was PBMCs or T cells enriched from blood (not recorded which). This CDR3 reads CASSHSGGTYEQYF. CDR3 coding DNA: TGTGCCAGCAGCCATAGCGGGGGAACTTACGAGCAGTACTTC.